This entry concerns a single T cell receptor (beta chain). The target antigen is unknown. This specimen belongs to a study of monozygotic twins with inflammatory bowel disease. TCRdb reprocessed the 5' RACE reads; each CDR3 protein has one entry and no DNA is given. This sample contains 300,000 to 450,000 distinct CDR3 sequences. Study findings and constraints: Nothing supported a single strong signal or clonotype that was associated with IBD.

In germline, CDR1 is MNHEY, CDR2 SVGAGI. CDR3 length: 15 residues. Sequencing was carried out using blood. This clonotype originated in a human donor with ulcerative colitis or Crohn's disease, or a healthy co-twin of an affected twin (not recorded which). The V and J genes are TRBV6-5 and TRBJ2-3; TCRdb's D call, TRBD1, is unchecked because there is no DNA. This CDR3 is CASSWDKPGTDTQYF.